One sample yielded the 25 T cell receptor beta chains listed below, sequenced in a study of blood T cell repertoires in COVID-19. Here immunoSEQ multiplex PCR was the method, and the copy in TCRdb shows in-frame clones only, minus some. This sample has 25,000 or so clones, with 85% to 90% found just once. The sequencing sample was made of peripheral blood. The source of these receptors is a human donor in a cohort sampled during active COVID-19.

The rearrangement uses TRBV28 and TRBJ2-5, with TRBD2 matching over 9 bases. Germline-derived CDR1 and CDR2 are MDHEN and SYDVKM. The V gene end was trimmed by 8 bases and the J gene end by 1 base; junction bases not matched to a gene: 11. The CDR3 extends over 16 amino acids. CDR3 loop: CASPSVAGVIQETQYF. The CDR3 DNA reads TGTGCCAGCCCCTCCGTAGCGGGAGTGATCCAAGAGACCCAGTACTTC.

The chain uses TRBV2 and TRBJ1-2; possibly TRBD1 for D (5 bases). The CDR3 has 14 residues. The V gene's germline CDR1 is SNHLY and CDR2 FYNNEI. V lost 1 base and J lost 4, with 10 bases in between. The CDR3, as DNA: TGTGCCAGCAGTGAAGAAGGCAGGGCCTATGGCTACACCTTC. It codes for CASSEEGRAYGYTF.

The rearrangement joins TRBV6-2 or TRBV6-3 to TRBJ1-5; the match to TRBD1 covers 8 bases. The CDR3 is made up of 15 amino acids. The V segment lost 5 bases and the J segment 2 bases; nucleotides outside the gene matches: 5. CDR1 is MNHEY and CDR2 is SVGEGT in the germline V gene. The CDR3 sequence is CASSRQGAGNQPQHF. DNA for the CDR3: TGTGCCAGCAGTAGGCAGGGGGCGGGCAATCAGCCCCAGCATTTT.

The chain links TRBV5-1 to TRBJ2-3; 8 nucleotides align to TRBD2. Germline V gene lookup returns CDR1 SGHRS and CDR2 YFSETQ. J was trimmed by 2 bases and V by 7 bases; bases with no gene match: 9. CDR3 length: 15 amino acids. The CDR3: CASSSGTSFTDTQYF. CDR3 in DNA: TGCGCCAGCTCCTCCGGGACTAGTTTCACAGATACGCAGTATTTT.

The V gene is TRBV30, the J gene TRBJ2-5, with D maybe TRBD2 (7 bases). V gave up 3 bases and J gave up 4 bases, with 12 bases separating them. CDR1 is GTSNPN and CDR2 is SVGIG in the germline V gene (reference sequence). CDR3 length: 13 residues. As DNA, the CDR3 is TGTGCCTGGAGAAGGGGAGGGGGAGAGACCCAGTACTTC. It specifies CAWRRGGGETQYF.

The CDR3, as DNA: TGTGCCAGCAGCCGGGACAGGGTCGATGAGCAGTTCTTC. Encoded protein: CASSRDRVDEQFF. V is TRBV3-1 (or the pseudogene TRBV3-2) and J is TRBJ2-1; 9 bases are shared with TRBD1. Germline loops: CDR1 LGHDT, CDR2 YNNKEL (reference sequence). Unmatched junction bases numbered 3, after V lost 4 bases and J lost 8 bases. The CDR3 is 13 residues long.

The rearrangement joins TRBV3-1 (or the pseudogene TRBV3-2) to TRBJ2-1; 7 nucleotides agree with TRBD2. Germline V gives CDR1 LGHDT, CDR2 YNNKEL (reference sequence). J was trimmed by 4 bases and V by 0 bases; bases with no gene match: 9. The CDR3 has 17 residues. CDR3 coding DNA: TGTGCCAGCAGCCAAGATCTTCTGGGCGGGAGTTACAATGAGCAGTTCTTC. Its protein is CASSQDLLGGSYNEQFF.

This clone was found once. This chain joins TRBV2 and TRBJ2-7, with 7 bases identical to TRBD1. CDR3 length equals 12 residues. Per germline, CDR1 SNHLY and CDR2 FYNNEI. Trimming took 5 bases from V and 6 from J; bases not matched to a gene: 4. For the CDR3, the DNA is TGTGCCAGCAGTACCGACAGGGTCGAGCAGTACTTC. This encodes CASSTDRVEQYF.

The J gene is TRBJ1-6, the V gene TRBV5-1; a possible D gene is TRBD1 (5 bases). V dropped 0 bases and J dropped 5 bases, with 9 bases sitting between them. Germline assignment: CDR1 SGHRS and CDR2 YFSETQ. This CDR3 is 15 amino acids long. CDR3 amino acids: CASSLGQKDNSPLHF. The CDR3 region has the DNA TGCGCCAGCAGCTTGGGACAGAAAGATAATTCACCCCTCCACTTT.

This rearrangement joins TRBV7-3 to TRBJ2-2, with 9 bases fitting TRBD2. The germline V gene has CDR1 SGHTA and CDR2 FQGTGA. V lost 5 bases, J lost 3 bases, and 4 bases stayed unmatched. The CDR3 is made up of 15 amino acids. The CDR3 nucleotides are TGTGCCAGCAGCCAGACTAGCGGATACACCGGGGAGCTGTTTTTT. Protein: CASSQTSGYTGELFF. The full variable domain, rest sourced from reference TRBV7-3 and TRBJ2-2, is GAGVSQTPSNKVTEKGKYVELRCDPISGHTALYWYRQSLGQGPEFLIYFQGTGAADDSGLPNDRFFAVRPEGSVSTLKIQRTERGDSAVYLCASSQTSGYTGELFFGEGSRLTVL.

V is TRBV20-1 and J is TRBJ2-1, with 9 positions matching TRBD2. The CDR3 totals 17 residues. From germline, CDR1 is DFQATT and CDR2 SNEGSKA (reference sequence). Trimming cost V 3 bases and J 4 bases; bases outside gene matches: 13. CDR3 nucleotides: TGCAGTGCTAGTGGGGTAGTTAGCGGGAGTCAATACAATGAGCAGTTCTTC. Translating it yields CSASGVVSGSQYNEQFF.

This chain joins TRBV7-9 and TRBJ2-2; D is possibly TRBD2 (6 bases). Deletions cut 1 base from V and 4 bases from J, with 10 bases between. CDR1 is SEHNR and CDR2 is FQNEAQ in the germline V gene (reference sequence). The length of the CDR3 is 15 residues. The chain's CDR3 is CASSLVMGGTGELFF. CDR3 nucleotides: TGTGCCAGCAGCTTAGTAATGGGGGGCACCGGGGAGCTGTTTTTT. The full variable domain, with the rest looked up from reference TRBV7-9 and TRBJ2-2, is DTGVSQNPRHKITKRGQNVTFRCDPISEHNRLYWYRQTLGQGPEFLTYFQNEAQLEKSRLLSDRFSAERPKGSFSTLEIQRTEQGDSAMYLCASSLVMGGTGELFFGEGSRLTVL.

This chain uses TRBV9 with TRBJ1-1; no firm D call. The V gene's germline CDR1 is SGDLS and CDR2 YYNGEE. With 4 bases removed from V and 5 bases from J, the gap between germline ends came to 15 bases. This CDR3 contains 14 residues. The CDR3 DNA follows: TGTGCCAGCAGCCCCCAGGCAGGCAGAACTGAAGCTTTCTTT. Translated, it gives CASSPQAGRTEAFF.

This chain's CDR3 is CASGPGQGVYEQYF. The CDR3 coding sequence is TGTGCTAGTGGCCCCGGACAGGGAGTGTACGAGCAGTACTTC. V usage is TRBV12-5 and J usage is TRBJ2-7, with 8 bases matching TRBD1. Trimming at V came to 6 bases and at J to 4 bases, leaving 8 bases not matched to a gene. The CDR3 sequence is 14 residues long. Germline V gives CDR1 LGHNT, CDR2 FRNRAP.

The rearrangement uses TRBV27 and TRBJ2-1; 7 bases are shared with TRBD1. Looked up from germline, CDR1 is MNHEY and CDR2 is SMNVEV (reference sequence). Trimming cost V 5 bases and J 4 bases; bases outside gene matches: 14. The CDR3 totals 17 residues. The CDR3 protein is CASSPLFRTGEYNEQFF. The CDR3 DNA reads TGTGCCAGCAGTCCCCTTTTCAGGACAGGTGAATACAATGAGCAGTTCTTC.

This rearrangement joins TRBV19 to TRBJ2-5; 7 nucleotides line up with TRBD2. V lost 2 bases, J lost 2 bases, and 5 bases stayed unmatched. CDR3 length: 15 residues. Germline loops: CDR1 LNHDA, CDR2 SQIVND (reference sequence). The CDR3 loop is CASSISAGSQETQYF. The CDR3 bases are TGTGCCAGTAGTATATCAGCGGGGAGTCAAGAGACCCAGTACTTC.

This clone was seen once. The V and J genes are TRBV7-6 and TRBJ1-1, with D perhaps TRBD1 (5 bases). The V gene's germline CDR1 is SGHVS and CDR2 FNYEAQ. This CDR3 has 15 residues. Between the trimmed V and J ends, which lost 4 bases and 5 bases, there was a span of 17 bases. CDR3 amino acids: CASSSGASIPTEAFF. In DNA, the CDR3 is TGTGCCAGCAGCTCTGGGGCTTCTATCCCTACTGAAGCTTTCTTT.

A single count supports this clone. This sequence joins TRBV3-1 (or the pseudogene TRBV3-2) and TRBJ2-1; 15 nucleotides align to TRBD2. CDR3 length equals 19 residues. CDR1 is LGHDT and CDR2 is YNNKEL in the germline V gene (reference sequence). With 4 bases clipped from V and 0 bases from J, the junction kept 7 bases outside the gene matches. This chain's CDR3 is CASSPGTSGGPYSYNEQFF. CDR3 in DNA: TGTGCCAGCAGCCCCGGGACTAGCGGGGGGCCTTACTCCTACAATGAGCAGTTCTTC.

V usage is TRBV29-1 and J usage is TRBJ2-1; D may be TRBD2 (6 bases). Germline values: CDR1 SQVTM, CDR2 ANQGSEA. This CDR3 contains 13 residues. V lost 4 bases to trimming and J lost 2 bases, with 9 bases between them. The CDR3 bases are TGCAGCGTTGGGAGGGTCGCCTACAATGAGCAGTTCTTC. Protein product: CSVGRVAYNEQFF.

The chain couples TRBV10-3 to TRBJ1-3; TRBD1 matches 7 bases. The V segment lost 0 bases and the J segment 4 bases; nucleotides outside the gene matches: 6. This CDR3 spans 16 amino acids. The germline V gene has CDR1 ENHRY and CDR2 SYGVKD. DNA for the CDR3: TGTGCCATCAGTGAGTCGACAGGGAGTAGCGGAAACACCATATATTTT. Its protein product is CAISESTGSSGNTIYF.

This chain links TRBV27 with TRBJ2-1; 7 nucleotides align to TRBD2. CDR1 and CDR2 from the germline V gene are MNHEY and SMNVEV (reference sequence). V was pared by 5 bases and J by 10 bases, with 8 bases of the junction left unmatched. CDR3 length: 13 amino acids. The DNA of the CDR3 is TGTGCCAGCAGTCCCTGGGGACTAAACGAGCAGTTCTTC. This codes for CASSPWGLNEQFF.

V is TRBV4-1 and J is TRBJ2-1; D is undetermined. V lost 4 bases, J lost 0 bases, and 7 bases lay in between. The CDR3 has 14 amino acids. Looked up from germline, CDR1 is MGHRA and CDR2 is YSYEKL. The CDR3 DNA follows: TGCGCCAGCAGCCCGGAGAGCTCCTACAATGAGCAGTTCTTC. This translates into CASSPESSYNEQFF.

The chain recombines TRBV7-9 with TRBJ1-1, with D perhaps matching TRBD1 (6 bases). The V end lost 1 base, the J end lost 9 bases, and 9 bases lay between the germline ends. Germline loops: CDR1 SEHNR, CDR2 FQNEAQ (reference sequence). This CDR3 comprises 12 residues. The CDR3 is CASSLEGTKAFF. In DNA form, the CDR3 reads TGTGCCAGCAGCTTAGAAGGGACAAAAGCTTTCTTT.

This clone was counted once. The chain employs TRBV7-9 and TRBJ1-4; unclear D gene. The CDR3 length is 12 residues. Germline lookup yields CDR1 SEHNR and CDR2 FQNEAQ (reference sequence). Trimming removed 2 bases from V and 8 bases from J, with 6 bases in between. CDR3 nucleotide sequence: TGTGCCAGCAGCTTAACTCCGGAAAAACTGTTTTTT. It translates to CASSLTPEKLFF.

V usage is TRBV5-1 and J usage is TRBJ2-7; TRBD1 matches at 8 bases. The CDR3 has 15 residues. From germline, CDR1 is SGHRS and CDR2 YFSETQ. The V segment lost 0 bases and the J segment 3 bases; nucleotides outside the gene matches: 5. CDR3 bases: TGCGCCAGCAGCTTGGCGGCAGGGGGCGGCTACGAGCAGTACTTC. Protein: CASSLAAGGGYEQYF.